The 22 T cell receptor beta chains below come from one sample, sequenced in a study of blood T cell repertoires in COVID-19 (dated by TCRdb to 2019 to 2021). Library creation used the immunoSEQ multiplex PCR assay. In TCRdb, the immuneACCESS table is reduced to in-frame sequences with V and J assigned. These tables do not hold every clone; where another copy was compared, an unresolved V gene accounts for under half, and the others remain unexplained. This sample lists approximately 290,000 clones; around nine tenths were detected once. The ten most abundant clones make up roughly an eighth of the sample. Sequencing used peripheral blood. The receptors here all came from a woman aged 55-70 years with acute or convalescent COVID-19.

The chain links TRBV10-2 to TRBJ2-1; 12 bases are shared with TRBD2. V shed 4 bases, J shed 3 bases, and the junction held 1 base outside the gene matches. Germline values: CDR1 WSHSY, CDR2 SAAADI. The CDR3 consists of 15 residues. In nucleotides, the CDR3 is TGCGCCAGCAGTGGGACTAGCGGGAACTACAATGAGCAGTTCTTC. Translated, it gives CASSGTSGNYNEQFF.

The chain recombines TRBV28 with TRBJ1-3; D not resolved. Germline lookup yields CDR1 MDHEN and CDR2 SYDVKM. This CDR3 contains 15 residues. V gave up 1 base and J gave up 4 bases, with 11 bases separating them. The CDR3 sequence is CASSLLQSGGNTIYF. The CDR3 DNA follows: TGTGCCAGCAGTTTATTACAGTCTGGGGGAAACACCATATATTTT.

The V gene is TRBV9, the J gene TRBJ1-1; 7 bases align to TRBD1. Germline-derived CDR1 and CDR2 are SGDLS and YYNGEE. With V trimmed by 0 bases and J by 0 bases, 5 bases remained unmatched. This CDR3 region has 16 residues. CDR3 nucleotides: TGTGCCAGCAGCGTAGGGAGAGGGGGCGTGAACACTGAAGCTTTCTTT. The encoded protein is CASSVGRGGVNTEAFF.

V and J are TRBV6-5 and TRBJ1-1; unclear D gene. Trimming took 5 bases from V and 0 from J, leaving 10 bases between them. CDR1 and CDR2 (germline): MNHEY, SVGAGI. The length of the CDR3 is 14 residues. CDR3 coding DNA: TGTGCCAGCAGTATCGGGGTTTTGAACACTGAAGCTTTCTTT. Residues: CASSIGVLNTEAFF.

The genes are TRBV5-1 and TRBJ2-2; 10 nucleotides match TRBD2. Germline V gives CDR1 SGHRS, CDR2 YFSETQ. The ends lost 3 bases at V and 1 base at J; junction bases unmatched: 9. This CDR3 comprises 18 residues. This CDR3 reads CASSSRRASGGNTGELFF. In nucleotides, the CDR3 is TGCGCCAGCAGCTCCAGGAGGGCTAGCGGGGGGAACACCGGGGAGCTGTTTTTT.

This chain connects TRBV21-1 to TRBJ1-1; the table's D call TRBD1 went unverified against the DNA. TRBV21-1 is classified as a pseudogene. The CDR3 is 17 residues long. CDR3 region: CASSKRGKGADWIEAFF. CDR3 in DNA: TGTGCCAGCAGCAAACGAGGCAAGGGGGCGGATTGGATTGAAGCTTTCTTT.

This chain connects TRBV5-3 to TRBJ2-7; D may be TRBD1 (5 bases). TRBV5-3 is known as an ORF, though its function is uncertain. The CDR3 is 13 residues long. Deletions cut 7 bases from V and 2 bases from J, with 13 bases between. This chain's CDR3 is CARETVRTYEQYF. CDR3 DNA: TGTGCCAGAGAGACAGTGCGAACCTACGAGCAGTACTTC.

In this sample, this clone turned up once. This chain uses TRBV6-1 with TRBJ2-7; no reliable D call. Germline values: CDR1 MNHNS, CDR2 SASEGT. The V and J ends lost 2 bases and 2 bases respectively, with 16 bases between them. The CDR3 runs 16 residues. CDR3 bases: TGTGCCAGCAGTGAACCTGGCTGGTACGCAACCTACGAGCAGTACTTC. Protein: CASSEPGWYATYEQYF.

The chain uses TRBV19 and TRBJ1-1; TRBD1 matches at 10 bases. Unmatched junction bases numbered 9, after V lost 2 bases and J lost 0 bases. The CDR3 is 18 amino acids. CDR1 and CDR2 from the germline V gene are LNHDA and SQIVND (reference sequence). In DNA form, the CDR3 reads TGTGCCAGTAGTATATTATGGACAGGGGGTCCGATGAACACTGAAGCTTTCTTT. Protein sequence: CASSILWTGGPMNTEAFF.

The chain links TRBV7-2 to TRBJ2-7; no firm D call. With 7 bases removed from V and 2 bases from J, the gap between germline ends came to 12 bases. CDR1 is SGHTA, CDR2 FQGNSA, per germline. The CDR3 sequence is 13 residues long. CDR3 coding DNA: TGTGCCAGCACCCCGAGGCTTACCTACGAGCAGTACTTC. It is translated as CASTPRLTYEQYF.

V usage is TRBV5-6 and J usage is TRBJ2-5; D uncertain. Trimming left V 4 bases short and J 5 bases short, with 18 bases between. The germline V gene encodes CDR1 SGHDT and CDR2 YYEEEE. CDR3 length: 15 residues. The CDR3 sequence: CASSTPRKNGETQYF. The CDR3 region has the DNA TGTGCCAGCAGCACCCCCAGGAAAAATGGGGAGACCCAGTACTTC.

The chain has TRBV4-2 and TRBJ2-2, with D perhaps matching TRBD2 (6 bases). CDR1 and CDR2 (germline): LGHNA, YNFKEQ. V was shortened by 1 base and J by 1 base, with 10 bases between the two germline ends. The CDR3 is 16 residues long. In DNA, the CDR3 is TGTGCCAGCAGCCAAGGGTGGGACTGGAACACCGGGGAGCTGTTTTTT. Translating gives CASSQGWDWNTGELFF.

The chain joins TRBV29-1 to TRBJ2-7; D gene uncertain. This CDR3 spans 11 amino acids. V lost 1 base, J lost 4 bases, and 5 bases lay in between. The germline V gene has CDR1 SQVTM and CDR2 ANQGSEA. For the CDR3, the DNA is TGCAGCGTTGAAGCCGCGTACGAGCAGTACTTC. Encoded protein: CSVEAAYEQYF.

The genes are TRBV19 and TRBJ2-1, with 7 positions matching TRBD2. The CDR3 length is 14 residues. With V trimmed by 5 bases and J by 9 bases, 10 bases remained unmatched. CDR1 and CDR2 from the germline V gene are LNHDA and SQIVND (reference sequence). The CDR3 DNA follows: TGTGCCAGTAGTCCTGGACTAGAAATGAGTGAGCAGTTCTTC. This translates into CASSPGLEMSEQFF.

V is TRBV7-6 and J is TRBJ2-5; D is perhaps TRBD1 (5 bases). The germline V gene encodes CDR1 SGHVS and CDR2 FNYEAQ. V lost 5 bases to trimming and J lost 5 bases, with 12 bases between them. CDR3 length: 13 residues. The CDR3: CASSPDPGETQYF. The CDR3 DNA sequence: TGTGCCAGCAGCCCGGACCCAGGGGAGACCCAGTACTTC.

The rearrangement links TRBV28 to TRBJ1-2; D is unresolved. Germline V gives CDR1 MDHEN, CDR2 SYDVKM. There are 13 residues in the CDR3. The V gene lost 2 bases and the J gene lost 8 bases, with 12 bases spanning the gap. Written as DNA, the CDR3 is TGTGCCAGCAGTTTAGCGCAGCCCGGGGGCTACACCTTC. Protein sequence: CASSLAQPGGYTF.

This chain connects TRBV15 to TRBJ1-1; 7 bases are a match to TRBD1. There are 14 residues in the CDR3. CDR1 and CDR2 (germline): LNHNV, YYDKDF (reference sequence). V shed 6 bases, J shed 7 bases, and the junction held 11 bases outside the gene matches. Written as DNA, the CDR3 is TGTGCCACCAGGATAGACAGGGTTATTGGTGAAGCTTTCTTT. It yields the protein CATRIDRVIGEAFF.

The rearrangement joins TRBV28 to TRBJ2-7; D is perhaps TRBD1 (5 bases). Deletions cut 5 bases from V and 1 base from J, with 9 bases between. Germline values: CDR1 MDHEN, CDR2 SYDVKM. The CDR3 extends over 13 amino acids. This CDR3 is CASSPTDSYEQYF. The CDR3 bases are TGTGCCAGCAGTCCGACAGATTCCTACGAGCAGTACTTC.

The chain uses TRBV18 and TRBJ1-1, with TRBD1 identical over 7 bases. CDR3 length: 17 residues. In germline, CDR1 is KGHSH, CDR2 LQKENI. J gave up 2 bases and V 3 bases, and 12 bases lay outside the gene matches. The CDR3 nucleotides are TGTGCCAGCTCACCTGGGACAGCGGCTAGATTCAACACTGAAGCTTTCTTT. The encoded protein is CASSPGTAARFNTEAFF. The complete variable domain, with remaining parts taken from reference TRBV18 and TRBJ1-1, reads NAGVMQNPRHLVRRRGQEARLRCSPMKGHSHVYWYRQLPEEGLKFMVYLQKENIIDESGMPKERFSAEFPKEGPSILRIQQVVRGDSAAYFCASSPGTAARFNTEAFFGQGTRLTVV.

V is TRBV7-3 and J is TRBJ2-3; 10 bases are a match to TRBD2. Germline V gives CDR1 SGHTA, CDR2 FQGTGA. The CDR3 is 18 residues long. J lost 1 base, V lost 3 bases, and 10 bases had no gene match. This CDR3 is CASSFTLAGVGGTDTQYF. CDR3 in DNA: TGTGCCAGCAGCTTCACCCTAGCGGGAGTAGGAGGCACAGATACGCAGTATTTT. Full variable domain (remainder filled in from reference TRBV7-3 and TRBJ2-3): GAGVSQTPSNKVTEKGKYVELRCDPISGHTALYWYRQSLGQGPEFLIYFQGTGAADDSGLPNDRFFAVRPEGSVSTLKIQRTERGDSAVYLCASSFTLAGVGGTDTQYFGPGTRLTVL.

V and J are TRBV27 and TRBJ1-5, with 8 positions matching TRBD1. The CDR3 length is 15 residues. CDR1 is MNHEY, CDR2 SMNVEV, per germline (reference sequence). After removal of 5 bases from V and 7 bases from J, the junction contained 10 bases not matched to a gene. The CDR3 here is CASSPQTGGGQPQHF. Here the CDR3 DNA reads TGTGCCAGCAGTCCGCAAACAGGGGGTGGGCAGCCCCAGCATTTT.

The chain uses TRBV5-1 and TRBJ2-1; 11 positions agree with TRBD2. With V trimmed by 4 bases and J by 9 bases, 12 bases remained unmatched. Per germline, CDR1 SGHRS and CDR2 YFSETQ. This CDR3 is 16 amino acids long. This CDR3 is CASSGDLSGRGGEQFF. CDR3 bases: TGCGCCAGCAGCGGGGACCTTAGCGGGAGGGGCGGTGAGCAGTTCTTC.